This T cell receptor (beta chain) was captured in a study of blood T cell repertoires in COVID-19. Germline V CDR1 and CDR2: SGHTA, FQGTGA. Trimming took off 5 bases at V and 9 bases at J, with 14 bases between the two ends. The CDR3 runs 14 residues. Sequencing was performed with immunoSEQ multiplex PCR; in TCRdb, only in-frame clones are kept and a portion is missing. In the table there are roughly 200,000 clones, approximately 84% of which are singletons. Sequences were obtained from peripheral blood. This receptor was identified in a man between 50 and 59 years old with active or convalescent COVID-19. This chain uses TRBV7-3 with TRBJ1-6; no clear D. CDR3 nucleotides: TGTGCCAGCAGCCCCGGCGGGGTTGGTTCACCCCTCCACTTT. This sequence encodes CASSPGGVGSPLHF.